The rows below give T cell receptor beta chains drawn from one sample of a study of control samples from healthy donors and cancer patients. The repertoire was sequenced with immunoSEQ multiplex PCR; TCRdb's copy has only in-frame clones and lacks some. The sample shows around 84,000 clones, around 84% of them seen only once. Material for sequencing was PBMCs. The receptors shown here come from a man aged 60-69 years with head and neck cancer. Each CDR3 is given with its conserved first and last residue. The order of the fields is clone size, J gene, D gene, V gene, CDR3 DNA, CDR3 protein. The D gene is left open where the match is weak. Clone size is shown for a subset of rows, as once, few, many or a class of expanded clone.

size: -; J: TRBJ1-5; D: -; V: TRBV30; DNA: TGTGCCTGGAGTGTTTTAGGTAGGGCGCAGCCCCAGCATTTT; CDR3: CAWSVLGRAQPQHF
size: -; J: TRBJ2-3; D: TRBD2; V: TRBV4-1; DNA: TGCGCCAGCAGCCGAACCTCCCGGGGGGGCCTAGGGTCAGATACGCAGTATTTT; CDR3: CASSRTSRGGLGSDTQYF
size: -; J: TRBJ2-7; D: -; V: TRBV5-1; DNA: TGCGCCAGCAGCTTGGCCCCGAACGGCTACGAGCAGTACTTC; CDR3: CASSLAPNGYEQYF
size: -; J: TRBJ2-7; D: TRBD2; V: TRBV4-1; DNA: TGCGCCAGCAGCCAAGCTATACTTGGTAGCGGGAGCTCCTACGAGCAGTACTTC; CDR3: CASSQAILGSGSSYEQYF
size: -; J: TRBJ1-4; D: -; V: TRBV5-1; DNA: TGCGCCAGCAGATCTTCAGAATCCGAAAAACTGTTTTTT; CDR3: CASRSSESEKLFF
size: -; J: TRBJ1-1; D: TRBD1; V: TRBV6-5; DNA: TGTGCCGGTGTGAGACAGGGGAACACTGAAGCTTTCTTT; CDR3: CAGVRQGNTEAFF
size: -; J: TRBJ2-1; D: -; V: TRBV28; DNA: TGTGCCAGCAGTCTCAGCAGAGAGCAGTTCTTC; CDR3: CASSLSREQFF
size: -; J: TRBJ1-4; D: -; V: TRBV7-9; DNA: TGTGCCAGCAGCTTAGCTGTAGGGGGAGGTTGGAATGAAAAACTGTTTTTT; CDR3: CASSLAVGGGWNEKLFF
size: -; J: TRBJ1-5; D: -; V: TRBV12-3/TRBV12-4; DNA: TGTGCCAGCAGAACGCTAGATCAGCCCCAGCATTTT; CDR3: CASRTLDQPQHF
size: -; J: TRBJ2-3; D: -; V: TRBV7-2; DNA: TGTGCCAGCAGCTTGATACACACAAGCACAGATACGCAGTATTTT; CDR3: CASSLIHTSTDTQYF
size: -; J: TRBJ2-7; D: -; V: TRBV5-1; DNA: TGCGCCAGCAGCTTGGGTCCCCGGGGCGCTGGTGAGCAGTACTTC; CDR3: CASSLGPRGAGEQYF
size: -; J: TRBJ2-1; D: TRBD2; V: TRBV9; DNA: TGTGCCAGCAGCGATAACATAGGACTAGCGGGAAAGGATGAGCAGTTCTTC; CDR3: CASSDNIGLAGKDEQFF
size: -; J: TRBJ2-3; D: TRBD1; V: TRBV30; DNA: TGTGCCTGGACCAGGGGGCGAGGGGATACGCAGTATTTT; CDR3: CAWTRGRGDTQYF
size: -; J: TRBJ2-5; D: TRBD2; V: TRBV5-1; DNA: TGCGCCAGCAGCCCGAGGGTAGCGGGAGACCAAGAGACCCAGTACTTC; CDR3: CASSPRVAGDQETQYF
size: -; J: TRBJ2-7; D: TRBD2; V: TRBV4-1; DNA: TGCGCCAGCAGCCAAGCAGGGACTAGAGTCTACGAGCAGTACTTC; CDR3: CASSQAGTRVYEQYF
size: -; J: TRBJ2-7; D: -; V: TRBV28; DNA: TGTGCCGTGACAGGAAGCTCCTACGAGCAGTACTTC; CDR3: CAVTGSSYEQYF
size: -; J: TRBJ1-5; D: -; V: TRBV6-1; DNA: TGTGCCAGCAGTGAAATTCGGGTGGGCCAGCCCCAGCATTTT; CDR3: CASSEIRVGQPQHF
size: -; J: TRBJ2-7; D: TRBD1; V: TRBV2; DNA: TGTGCCAGCAGGAAAGGGGGACAGGGGAGGGGCTCCTACGAGCAGTACTTC; CDR3: CASRKGGQGRGSYEQYF
size: -; J: TRBJ2-7; D: TRBD1; V: TRBV3-1/TRBV3-2; DNA: TGTGCCAGCAGCCAAAGTCTACAGGGGTGGGAGCAGTACTTC; CDR3: CASSQSLQGWEQYF
size: -; J: TRBJ2-1; D: TRBD1; V: TRBV6-7; DNA: TGTGCCAGCAGTTACTGTCCCGGGACAGGGCCCACATCCTACAATGAGCAGTTCTTC; CDR3: CASSYCPGTGPTSYNEQFF
size: -; J: TRBJ1-2; D: -; V: TRBV11-1; DNA: TGTGCCAGCAGCCGCTCTACAGGGACGGGAGTCTTC; CDR3: CASSRSTGTGVF
size: -; J: TRBJ2-3; D: -; V: TRBV5-4; DNA: TGTGCCAGCAGCGCTACTGGGTCTATGGGGGATACGCAGTATTTT; CDR3: CASSATGSMGDTQYF
size: -; J: TRBJ2-7; D: -; V: TRBV12-3/TRBV12-4; DNA: TGTGCCAGCAGTCGACTAGAGCGCGAGCAGTACTTC; CDR3: CASSRLEREQYF
size: -; J: TRBJ1-2; D: -; V: TRBV7-8; DNA: TGTGCCAGCAGCTTCCTTGGACAGAACTATGGCTACACCTTC; CDR3: CASSFLGQNYGYTF
size: -; J: TRBJ2-3; D: -; V: TRBV5-4; DNA: TGTGCCAGCAGCCCTGGGGGGGCCGACGGAGATACGCAGTATTTT; CDR3: CASSPGGADGDTQYF
size: -; J: TRBJ1-5; D: -; V: TRBV24-1; DNA: TGTACCACCAGTGGAACACAGGGAACGGGCAATCAGCCCCAGCATTTT; CDR3: CTTSGTQGTGNQPQHF
size: -; J: TRBJ2-3; D: -; V: TRBV13; DNA: TGTGCCAGCAGCTTAGGGGGGTCGTCTTACACAGATACGCAGTATTTT; CDR3: CASSLGGSSYTDTQYF
size: -; J: TRBJ2-2; D: -; V: TRBV6-5; DNA: TGTGCCAGCAGTTTACAGAGAACCGGGGAGCTGTTTTTT; CDR3: CASSLQRTGELFF
size: -; J: TRBJ2-1; D: -; V: TRBV5-1; DNA: TGCGCCAGCAGCCCGAATAGCCTGCCTGGGGTCTTC; CDR3: CASSPNSLPGVF
size: -; J: TRBJ1-2; D: TRBD1; V: TRBV7-2; DNA: TGTGCCAGCAGCTCCGACAGGGGGCGCGGTAACTATGGCTACACCTTC; CDR3: CASSSDRGRGNYGYTF
size: -; J: TRBJ2-2; D: -; V: TRBV7-2; DNA: TGTGCCAGCAGCCCAATTGGTTCTCCCGCGAGGACCGGGGAGCTGTTTTTT; CDR3: CASSPIGSPARTGELFF
size: -; J: TRBJ2-2; D: -; V: TRBV18; DNA: TGTGCCAGCTCAGCGGGACAGCGAACCGGGGAGCTGTTTTTT; CDR3: CASSAGQRTGELFF
size: few; J: TRBJ2-1; D: TRBD2; V: TRBV5-4; DNA: TGTGCCAGCAGCCGATCTAGCGGCAGACCGTCCAATGAGCAGTTCTTC; CDR3: CASSRSSGRPSNEQFF
size: few; J: TRBJ2-3; D: -; V: TRBV5-1; DNA: TGCGCCAGCAGCTCCGGACGGAAAAATACGCAGTATTTT; CDR3: CASSSGRKNTQYF
size: -; J: TRBJ2-1; D: TRBD1; V: TRBV5-1; DNA: TGCGCCAGCAGCTTAGGGCTCAGGGGGAACTCCTACAATGAGCAGTTCTTC; CDR3: CASSLGLRGNSYNEQFF
size: -; J: TRBJ1-1; D: -; V: TRBV27; DNA: TGTGCCAGCAGTTTAGGTTATCGACTCGGGGGGGGGAACACTGAAGCTTTCTTT; CDR3: CASSLGYRLGGGNTEAFF
size: -; J: TRBJ2-7; D: -; V: TRBV6-5; DNA: TGTGCCAGCAGCCCGACAGGCCCCTACGAGCAGTACTTC; CDR3: CASSPTGPYEQYF
size: -; J: TRBJ2-6; D: -; V: TRBV18; DNA: TGTGCCAGCCACGACCCACTCTGGGCCAACGTCCTGACTTTC; CDR3: CASHDPLWANVLTF
size: -; J: TRBJ1-1; D: -; V: TRBV28; DNA: TGTGCCAGCAGCCCCGGACAGTGGACTGAAGCTTTCTTT; CDR3: CASSPGQWTEAFF
size: -; J: TRBJ2-1; D: TRBD2; V: TRBV18; DNA: TGTGCCAGCTCACCACTCCCTAGCGGAAACAATGAGCAGTTCTTC; CDR3: CASSPLPSGNNEQFF